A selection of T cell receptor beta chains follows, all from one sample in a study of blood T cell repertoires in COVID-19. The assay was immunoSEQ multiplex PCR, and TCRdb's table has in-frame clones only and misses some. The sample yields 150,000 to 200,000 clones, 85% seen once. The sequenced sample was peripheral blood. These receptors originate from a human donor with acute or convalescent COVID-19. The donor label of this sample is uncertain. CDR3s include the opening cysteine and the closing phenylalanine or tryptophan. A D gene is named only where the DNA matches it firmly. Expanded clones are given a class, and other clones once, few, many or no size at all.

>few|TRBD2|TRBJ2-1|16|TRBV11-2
CASSRGTSGGNNEQFF
TGTGCCAGCAGCCGCGGGACTAGCGGGGGAAACAATGAGCAGTTCTTC
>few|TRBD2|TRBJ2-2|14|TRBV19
CASRGLVFTGELFF
TGTGCCAGTAGGGGACTAGTCTTTACCGGGGAGCTGTTTTTT
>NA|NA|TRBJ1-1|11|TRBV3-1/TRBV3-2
CASSRTGEAFF
TGTGCCAGCAGCCGTACAGGGGAAGCTTTCTTT
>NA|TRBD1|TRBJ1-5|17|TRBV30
CAWTSGTGTYSNQPQHF
TGTGCCTGGACCTCCGGGACAGGGACATATAGCAATCAGCCCCAGCATTTT
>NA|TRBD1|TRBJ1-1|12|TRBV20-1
CSASQGATEAFF
TGCAGTGCTAGTCAGGGGGCCACTGAAGCTTTCTTT
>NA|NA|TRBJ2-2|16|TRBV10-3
CAISENGLGGTGELFF
TGTGCCATCAGTGAGAATGGACTGGGCGGAACCGGGGAGCTGTTTTTT
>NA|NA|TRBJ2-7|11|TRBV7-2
CASSSGRLEYF
TGTGCCAGCAGCTCCGGTAGACTTGAGTACTTC
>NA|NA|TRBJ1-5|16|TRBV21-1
CASSTPPDRAAQPQHF
TGTGCCAGCAGCACACCTCCGGACAGGGCGGCTCAGCCCCAGCATTTT
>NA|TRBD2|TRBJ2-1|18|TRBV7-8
CASSLSVAGLSSYNEQFF
TGTGCCAGCAGCTTGTCGGTAGCGGGGCTTAGCTCCTACAATGAGCAGTTCTTC
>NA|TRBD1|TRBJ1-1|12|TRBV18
CASSLQGAEAFF
TGTGCCAGCTCTCTACAGGGGGCTGAAGCTTTCTTT
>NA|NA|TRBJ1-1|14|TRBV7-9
CASSLMAARTEAFF
TGTGCCAGCAGTTTAATGGCGGCGCGTACTGAAGCTTTCTTT
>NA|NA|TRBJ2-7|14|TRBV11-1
CASSLGGYSYEQYF
TGTGCCAGCAGCTTAGGAGGCTACTCCTACGAGCAGTACTTC
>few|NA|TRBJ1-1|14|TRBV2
CASSADSKNTEAFF
TGTGCCAGCAGCGCGGACAGCAAGAACACTGAAGCTTTCTTT
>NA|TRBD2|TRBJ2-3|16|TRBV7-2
CASSSRLAGGRDTQYF
TGTGCCAGCAGCTCCAGACTAGCGGGGGGGCGTGATACGCAGTATTTT
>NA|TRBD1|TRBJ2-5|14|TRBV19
CASSASTGGETQYF
TGTGCCAGTAGTGCCTCCACAGGGGGAGAGACCCAGTACTTC
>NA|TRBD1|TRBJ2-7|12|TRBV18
CASVAGGDEQYF
TGTGCCTCCGTGGCAGGGGGCGACGAGCAGTACTTC
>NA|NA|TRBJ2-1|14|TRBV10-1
CASSGGGVSDEQFF
TGCGCCAGCAGTGGTGGAGGGGTCAGCGATGAGCAGTTCTTC
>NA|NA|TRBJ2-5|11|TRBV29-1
CSVEDRWTQYF
TGCAGCGTGGAGGATCGTTGGACCCAGTACTTC
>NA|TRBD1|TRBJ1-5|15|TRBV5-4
CASSLGGTGQGPQHF
TGTGCCAGCAGCTTGGGGGGGACAGGTCAGGGACCCCAGCATTTT
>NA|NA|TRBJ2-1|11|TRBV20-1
CSAPSPNEQFF
TGCAGTGCCCCTTCCCCCAATGAGCAGTTCTTC
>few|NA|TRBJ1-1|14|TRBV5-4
CASSLAGGSTEAFF
TGTGCCAGCAGCTTGGCCGGGGGGAGTACTGAAGCTTTCTTT
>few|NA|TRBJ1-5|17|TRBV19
CASSIVGPERGNQPQHF
TGTGCCAGTAGTATAGTGGGGCCTGAAAGGGGCAATCAGCCCCAGCATTTT
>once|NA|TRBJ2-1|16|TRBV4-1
CASSQDLGNSYNEQFF
TGCGCCAGCAGCCAAGATCTAGGTAACTCCTACAATGAGCAGTTCTTC
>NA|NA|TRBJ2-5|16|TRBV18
CASSPSRGIKGLTQYF
TGTGCCAGCTCACCAAGTAGAGGGATCAAGGGTTTGACCCAGTACTTC
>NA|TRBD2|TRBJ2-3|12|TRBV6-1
CASRVGTNTQYF
TGTGCCAGCAGAGTAGGGACTAATACGCAGTATTTT
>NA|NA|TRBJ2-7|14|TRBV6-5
CASRANDGGIEQYF
TGTGCCAGCAGAGCCAACGACGGGGGAATCGAGCAGTACTTC
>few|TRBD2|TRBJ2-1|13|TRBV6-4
CASRFSGANEQFF
TGTGCCAGCAGATTTAGCGGGGCAAATGAGCAGTTCTTC
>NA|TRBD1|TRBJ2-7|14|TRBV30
CALSDRASSYEQYF
TGTGCCTTAAGCGACAGGGCGTCCTCCTACGAGCAGTACTTC
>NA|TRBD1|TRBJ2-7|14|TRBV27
CASSLEGASYEQYF
TGTGCCAGCAGTTTAGAGGGGGCAAGCTACGAGCAGTACTTC
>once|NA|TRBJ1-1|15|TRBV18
CASSPPDRPNTEAFF
TGTGCCAGCTCACCCCCGGACAGACCGAACACTGAAGCTTTCTTT
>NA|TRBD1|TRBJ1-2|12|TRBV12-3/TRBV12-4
CASKTGGYGYTF
TGTGCCAGCAAGACAGGGGGGTATGGCTACACCTTC
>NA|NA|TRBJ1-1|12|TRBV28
CATVGQKTEAFF
TGTGCCACCGTCGGACAGAAGACTGAAGCTTTCTTT
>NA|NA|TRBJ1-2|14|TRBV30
CAWSVGGLPYGYTF
TGTGCCTGGAGTGTGGGCGGACTTCCCTATGGCTACACCTTC
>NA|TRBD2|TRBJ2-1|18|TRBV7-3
CASSLWLAGGPRDNEQFF
TGTGCCAGCAGCTTATGGCTAGCGGGGGGGCCGCGAGACAATGAGCAGTTCTTC
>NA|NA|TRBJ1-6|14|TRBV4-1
CASSTKPGRSPLHF
TGCGCCAGCAGCACGAAGCCCGGTCGATCCCCCCTCCACTTT
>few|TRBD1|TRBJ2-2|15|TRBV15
CATSSENRGTGELFF
TGTGCCACCAGCAGCGAGAACAGGGGAACCGGGGAGCTGTTTTTT
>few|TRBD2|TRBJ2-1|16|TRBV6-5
CASSYIAGGSYNEQFF
TGTGCCAGCAGTTACATAGCGGGGGGCTCCTACAATGAGCAGTTCTTC
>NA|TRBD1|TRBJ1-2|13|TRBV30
CAWSVRRDRGYTF
TGTGCCTGGAGTGTCAGACGGGACAGGGGCTACACCTTC
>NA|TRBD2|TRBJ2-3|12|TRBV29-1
CSVGSGGRTQYF
TGCAGCGTTGGTAGCGGGGGAAGGACGCAGTATTTT
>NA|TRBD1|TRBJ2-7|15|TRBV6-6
CASSRDRDRGYEQYF
TGTGCCAGCAGTCGAGACCGGGACAGGGGCTACGAGCAGTACTTC
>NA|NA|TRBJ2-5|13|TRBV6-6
CASSGGGLETQYF
TGTGCCAGCAGTGGGGGAGGATTAGAGACCCAGTACTTC
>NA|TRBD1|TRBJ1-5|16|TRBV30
CAWSLVGTGVNQPQHF
TGTGCCTGGAGTCTCGTGGGGACAGGGGTTAATCAGCCCCAGCATTTT
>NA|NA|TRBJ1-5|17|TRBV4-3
CASSQDLRQRGNQPQHF
TGCGCCAGCAGCCAAGATCTTCGGCAGAGGGGCAATCAGCCCCAGCATTTT
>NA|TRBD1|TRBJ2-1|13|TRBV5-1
CASSLGRGNEQFF
TGCGCCAGCAGCTTAGGCAGGGGGAATGAGCAGTTCTTC
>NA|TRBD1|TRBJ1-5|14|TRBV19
CASRGTVLNQPQHF
TGTGCCAGTCGGGGGACAGTCCTCAATCAGCCCCAGCATTTT
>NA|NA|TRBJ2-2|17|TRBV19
CASSVMMAGWNTGELFF
TGTGCCAGTAGTGTTATGATGGCGGGGTGGAACACCGGGGAGCTGTTTTTT
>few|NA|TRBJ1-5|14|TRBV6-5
CASRPRGVNQPQHF
TGTGCCAGTCGCCCCCGGGGGGTTAATCAGCCCCAGCATTTT
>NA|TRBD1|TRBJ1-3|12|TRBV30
CAWDRVGNTIYF
TGTGCCTGGGACAGGGTTGGAAACACCATATATTTT
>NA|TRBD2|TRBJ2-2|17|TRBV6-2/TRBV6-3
CASSYRLAGGLTGELFF
TGTGCCAGCAGTTACCGCCTAGCGGGGGGGCTTACCGGGGAGCTGTTTTTT